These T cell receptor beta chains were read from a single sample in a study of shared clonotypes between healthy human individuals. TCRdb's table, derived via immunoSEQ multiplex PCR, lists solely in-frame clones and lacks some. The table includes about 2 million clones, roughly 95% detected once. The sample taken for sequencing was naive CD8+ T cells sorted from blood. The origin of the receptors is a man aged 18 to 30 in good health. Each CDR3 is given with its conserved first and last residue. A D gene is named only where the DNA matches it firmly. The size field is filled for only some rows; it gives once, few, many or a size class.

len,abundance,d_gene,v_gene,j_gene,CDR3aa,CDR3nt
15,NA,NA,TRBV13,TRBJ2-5,CASSLGLAGEWTQYF,TGTGCCAGCAGCTTGGGGCTAGCAGGGGAGTGGACCCAGTACTTC
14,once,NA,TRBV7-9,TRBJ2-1,CASSFGGGSDEQFF,TGTGCCAGCAGCTTCGGAGGAGGGAGCGATGAGCAGTTCTTC
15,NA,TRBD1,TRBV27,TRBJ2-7,CASSLSGTGLVEQYF,TGTGCCAGCAGTCTCTCCGGGACAGGGCTGGTCGAGCAGTACTTC
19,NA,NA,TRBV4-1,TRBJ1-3,CASSQVGGGDNYSGNTIYF,TGCGCCAGCAGCCAAGTGGGAGGGGGGGACAACTACTCTGGAAACACCATATATTTT
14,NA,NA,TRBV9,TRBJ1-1,CASSVAAGYTEAFF,TGTGCCAGCAGCGTAGCGGCAGGGTACACTGAAGCTTTCTTT
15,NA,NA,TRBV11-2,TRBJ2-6,CASSLDGGPANVLTF,TGTGCCAGCAGCTTAGATGGGGGCCCAGCCAACGTCCTGACTTTC
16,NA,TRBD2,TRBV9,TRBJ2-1,CASSVEASGLGNEQFF,TGTGCCAGCAGCGTAGAGGCTAGCGGCCTCGGGAATGAGCAGTTCTTC
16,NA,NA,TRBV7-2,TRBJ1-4,CASSRKGFPGEEGLFF,TGTGCCAGCAGCCGGAAGGGATTCCCGGGAGAAGAAGGTCTGTTTTTT
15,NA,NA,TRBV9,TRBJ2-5,CASSSSNPYQETQYF,TGTGCCAGCAGCTCCTCTAATCCTTACCAAGAGACCCAGTACTTC
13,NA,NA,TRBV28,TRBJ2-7,CASSSSTGFEQYF,TGTGCCAGCAGTTCCTCAACAGGGTTTGAGCAGTACTTC
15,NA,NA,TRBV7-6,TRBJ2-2,CASSLVSGDTGELFF,TGTGCCAGCAGCTTAGTTTCAGGGGACACCGGGGAGCTGTTTTTT
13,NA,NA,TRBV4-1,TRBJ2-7,CASSHSQTYEQYF,TGCGCCAGCAGCCACAGTCAAACCTACGAGCAGTACTTC
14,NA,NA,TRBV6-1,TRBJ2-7,CASSEYGASYEQYF,TGTGCCAGCAGTGAATACGGGGCCTCCTACGAGCAGTACTTC
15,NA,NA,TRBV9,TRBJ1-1,CASSVGGGGNTEAFF,TGTGCCAGCAGCGTGGGAGGGGGAGGGAACACTGAAGCTTTCTTT
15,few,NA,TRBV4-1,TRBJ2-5,CASSHLNMGEETQYF,TGCGCCAGCAGCCACCTCAACATGGGGGAAGAGACCCAGTACTTC
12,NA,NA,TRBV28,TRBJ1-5,CASSFINQPQHF,TGTGCCAGCAGTTTCATTAATCAGCCCCAGCATTTT
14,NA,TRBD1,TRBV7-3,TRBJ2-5,CASSLTGAQETQYF,TGTGCCAGCAGCCTGACAGGGGCCCAAGAGACCCAGTACTTC
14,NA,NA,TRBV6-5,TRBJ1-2,CASSSPGAGYGYTF,TGTGCCAGCAGTTCCCCGGGGGCAGGGTATGGCTACACCTTC
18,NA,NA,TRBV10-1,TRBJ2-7,CASSESPAAVTSSYEQYF,TGCGCCAGCAGTGAGTCGCCGGCAGCCGTAACTTCTTCCTACGAGCAGTACTTC
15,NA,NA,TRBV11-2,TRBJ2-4,CASSLAGGFKNIQYF,TGTGCCAGCAGCTTAGCGGGGGGCTTCAAAAACATTCAGTACTTC
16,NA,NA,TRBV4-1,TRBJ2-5,CASSQDPYGYQETQYF,TGCGCCAGCAGCCAAGATCCGTATGGGTACCAAGAGACCCAGTACTTC
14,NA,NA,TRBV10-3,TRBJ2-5,CAISEGLPGGTQYF,TGTGCCATCAGTGAGGGCCTACCCGGGGGGACCCAGTACTTC
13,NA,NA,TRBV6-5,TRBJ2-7,CASSYRELYEQYF,TGTGCCAGCAGTTACCGGGAGCTCTACGAGCAGTACTTC
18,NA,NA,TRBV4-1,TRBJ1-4,CASSHGFGAAATNEKLFF,TGCGCCAGCAGCCATGGCTTCGGTGCAGCGGCAACTAATGAAAAACTGTTTTTT
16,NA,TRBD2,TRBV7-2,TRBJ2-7,CASSPTGLAGVYEQYF,TGTGCCAGCAGCCCGACCGGACTAGCGGGAGTCTACGAGCAGTACTTC
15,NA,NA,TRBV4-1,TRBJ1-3,CASSQWDPSGNTIYF,TGCGCCAGCAGCCAATGGGACCCCTCTGGAAACACCATATATTTT
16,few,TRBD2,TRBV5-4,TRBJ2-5,CASSLMASGSGETQYF,TGTGCCAGCAGCTTAATGGCTAGCGGGAGTGGGGAGACCCAGTACTTC
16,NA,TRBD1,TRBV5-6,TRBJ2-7,CASSSDLMTGDDEQYF,TGTGCCAGCAGCTCCGACCTCATGACAGGGGATGACGAGCAGTACTTC
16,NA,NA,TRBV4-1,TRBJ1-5,CASSHPQGQANQPQHF,TGCGCCAGCAGCCATCCACAGGGACAAGCCAATCAGCCCCAGCATTTT